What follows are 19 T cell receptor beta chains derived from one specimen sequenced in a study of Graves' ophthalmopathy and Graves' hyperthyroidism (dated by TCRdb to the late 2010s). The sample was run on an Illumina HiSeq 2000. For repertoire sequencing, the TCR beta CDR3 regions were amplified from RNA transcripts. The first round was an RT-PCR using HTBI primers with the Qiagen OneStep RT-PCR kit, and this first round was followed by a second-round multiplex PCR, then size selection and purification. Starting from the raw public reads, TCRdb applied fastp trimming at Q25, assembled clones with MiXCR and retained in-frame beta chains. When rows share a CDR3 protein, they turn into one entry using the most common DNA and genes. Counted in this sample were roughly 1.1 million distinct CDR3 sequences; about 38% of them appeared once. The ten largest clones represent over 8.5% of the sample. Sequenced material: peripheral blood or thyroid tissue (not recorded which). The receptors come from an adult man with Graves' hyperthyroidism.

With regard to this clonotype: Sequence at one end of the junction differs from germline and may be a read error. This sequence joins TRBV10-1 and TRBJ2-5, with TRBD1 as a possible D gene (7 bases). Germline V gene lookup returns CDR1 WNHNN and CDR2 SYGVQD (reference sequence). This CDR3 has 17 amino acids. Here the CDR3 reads CASSESRGGAGQETQHF. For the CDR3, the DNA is TGCGCCAGCAGTGAGTCCAGAGGGGGCGCGGGGCAAGAGACCCAGCACTTC.

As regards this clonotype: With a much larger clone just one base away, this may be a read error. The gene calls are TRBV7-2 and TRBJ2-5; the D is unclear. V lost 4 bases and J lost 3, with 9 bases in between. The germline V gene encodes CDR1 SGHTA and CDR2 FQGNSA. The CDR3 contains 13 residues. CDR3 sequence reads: CASSSSREETQYF. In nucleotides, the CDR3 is TGTGCCAGCAGCTCCTCTCGCGAAGAGACCCAGTACTTC.

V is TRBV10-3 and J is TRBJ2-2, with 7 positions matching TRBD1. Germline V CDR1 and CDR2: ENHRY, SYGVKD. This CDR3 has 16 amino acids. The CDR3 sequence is CATYPAGGTNTGELFF. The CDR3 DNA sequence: TGTGCGACCTATCCGGCAGGGGGAACGAACACCGGGGAGCTGTTTTTT.

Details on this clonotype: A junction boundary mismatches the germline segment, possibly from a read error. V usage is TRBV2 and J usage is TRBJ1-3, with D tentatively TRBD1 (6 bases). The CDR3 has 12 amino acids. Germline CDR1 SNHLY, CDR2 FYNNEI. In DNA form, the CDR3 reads TGTGCCAGCAGTGGAAGGGACGGGACATTCACGTTT. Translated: CASSGRDGTFTF. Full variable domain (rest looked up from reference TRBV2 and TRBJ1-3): EPEVTQTPSHQVTQMGQEVILRCVPISNHLYFYWYRQILGQKVEFLVSFYNNEISEKSEIFDDQFSVERPDGSNFTLKIRSTKLEDSAMYFCASSGRDGTFTFGEGSWLTVV.

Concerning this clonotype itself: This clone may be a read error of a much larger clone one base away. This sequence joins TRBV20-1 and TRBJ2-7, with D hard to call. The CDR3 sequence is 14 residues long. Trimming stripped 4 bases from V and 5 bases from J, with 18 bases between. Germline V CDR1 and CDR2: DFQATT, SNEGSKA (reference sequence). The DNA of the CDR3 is TGCAGTGCTATACCTACAGTTTCTTTCAACGAGCAGTACTTC. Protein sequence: CSAIPTVSFNEQYF.

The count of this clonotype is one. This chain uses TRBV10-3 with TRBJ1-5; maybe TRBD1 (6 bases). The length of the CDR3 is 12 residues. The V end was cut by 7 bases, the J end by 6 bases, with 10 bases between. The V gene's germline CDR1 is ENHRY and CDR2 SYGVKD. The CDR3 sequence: CAITEGGQPQHF. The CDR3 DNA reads TGTGCCATCACCGAGGGGGGTCAGCCCCAGCATTTT.

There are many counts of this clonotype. The CDR3 loop is CSVGDRGNEQYF. The CDR3 DNA follows: TGCAGCGTGGGGGACAGGGGCAACGAGCAGTACTTC. V is TRBV29-1 and J is TRBJ2-7, with 10 bases lining up with TRBD1. Per germline, CDR1 SQVTM and CDR2 ANQGSEA. After removal of 6 bases from V and 5 bases from J, the junction contained 4 bases not matched to a gene. CDR3 size: 12 residues.

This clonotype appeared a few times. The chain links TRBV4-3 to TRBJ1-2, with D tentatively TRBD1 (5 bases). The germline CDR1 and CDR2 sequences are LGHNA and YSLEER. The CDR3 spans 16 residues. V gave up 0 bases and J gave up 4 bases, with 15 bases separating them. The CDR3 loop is CASSQDPGVWRYGYTF. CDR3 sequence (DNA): TGCGCCAGCAGCCAAGATCCGGGGGTCTGGCGCTATGGCTACACCTTC.

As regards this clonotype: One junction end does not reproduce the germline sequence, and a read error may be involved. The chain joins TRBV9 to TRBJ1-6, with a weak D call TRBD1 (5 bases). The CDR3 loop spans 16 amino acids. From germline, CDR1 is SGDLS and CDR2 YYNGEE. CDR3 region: CASSQERGRGLSPLHF. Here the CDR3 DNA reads TGCGCCAGCAGCCAAGAGAGAGGTCGGGGACTCTCACCCCTCCACTTT.

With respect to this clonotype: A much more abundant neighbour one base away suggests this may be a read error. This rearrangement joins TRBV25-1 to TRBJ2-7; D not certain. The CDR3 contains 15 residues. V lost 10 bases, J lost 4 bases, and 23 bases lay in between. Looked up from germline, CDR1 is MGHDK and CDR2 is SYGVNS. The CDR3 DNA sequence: TGTGCCAACAGCTTAGGATCGGCAGGCCGATACGAGCAGTACTTC. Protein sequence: CANSLGSAGRYEQYF.

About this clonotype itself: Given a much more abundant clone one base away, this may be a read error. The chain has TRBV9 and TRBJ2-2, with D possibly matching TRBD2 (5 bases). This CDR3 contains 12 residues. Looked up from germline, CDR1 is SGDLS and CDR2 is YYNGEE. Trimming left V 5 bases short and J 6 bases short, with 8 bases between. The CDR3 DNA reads TGTGCCAGCAGTCCGGAGGCCGGGGAGCTGTTTTTT. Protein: CASSPEAGELFF.

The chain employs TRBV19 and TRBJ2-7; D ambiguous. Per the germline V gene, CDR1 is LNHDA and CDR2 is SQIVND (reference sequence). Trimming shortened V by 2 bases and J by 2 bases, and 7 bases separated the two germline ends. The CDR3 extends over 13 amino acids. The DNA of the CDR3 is TGTGCCAGTAGTATAAGACAAGCCTACGAGCAGTACTTC. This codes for CASSIRQAYEQYF.

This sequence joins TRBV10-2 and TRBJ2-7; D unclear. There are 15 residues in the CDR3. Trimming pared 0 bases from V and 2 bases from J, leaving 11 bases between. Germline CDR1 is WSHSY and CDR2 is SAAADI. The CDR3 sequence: CASSESTGITYEQYF. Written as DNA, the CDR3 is TGCGCCAGCAGTGAGTCGACTGGCATAACCTACGAGCAGTACTTC.

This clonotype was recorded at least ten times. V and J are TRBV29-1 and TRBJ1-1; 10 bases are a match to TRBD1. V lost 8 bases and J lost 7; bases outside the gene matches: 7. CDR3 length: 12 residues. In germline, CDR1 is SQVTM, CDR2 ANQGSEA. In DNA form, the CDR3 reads TGCAGCACAAGGGACAGGGGAATTGAAGCTTTCTTT. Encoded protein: CSTRDRGIEAFF.

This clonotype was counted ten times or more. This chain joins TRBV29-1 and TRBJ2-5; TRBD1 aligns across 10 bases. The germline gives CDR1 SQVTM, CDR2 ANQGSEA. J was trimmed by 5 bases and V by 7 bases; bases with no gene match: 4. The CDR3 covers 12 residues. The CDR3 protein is CSEKGQGETQYF. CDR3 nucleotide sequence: TGCAGCGAAAAGGGACAGGGGGAGACCCAGTACTTC.

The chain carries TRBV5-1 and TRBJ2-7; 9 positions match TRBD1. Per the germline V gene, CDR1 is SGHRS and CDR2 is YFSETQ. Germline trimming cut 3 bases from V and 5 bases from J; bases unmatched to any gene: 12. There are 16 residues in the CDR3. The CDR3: CASSSRTGQGINEQYF. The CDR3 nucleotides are TGCGCCAGCAGCTCGCGGACTGGACAGGGGATCAACGAGCAGTACTTC.

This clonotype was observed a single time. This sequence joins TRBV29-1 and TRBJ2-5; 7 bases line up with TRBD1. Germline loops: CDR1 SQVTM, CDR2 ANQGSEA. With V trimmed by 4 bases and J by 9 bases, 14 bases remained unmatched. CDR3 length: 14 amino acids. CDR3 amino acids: CSVGDRVGYQPQYF. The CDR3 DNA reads TGCAGCGTTGGAGACAGGGTTGGCTATCAGCCCCAGTACTTC.

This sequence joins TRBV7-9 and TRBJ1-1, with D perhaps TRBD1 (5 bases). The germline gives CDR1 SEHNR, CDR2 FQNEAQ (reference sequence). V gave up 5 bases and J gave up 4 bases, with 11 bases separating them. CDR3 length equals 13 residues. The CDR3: CASSTDRGTEAFF. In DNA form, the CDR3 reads TGTGCCAGCAGCACGGATAGGGGCACTGAAGCTTTCTTT.

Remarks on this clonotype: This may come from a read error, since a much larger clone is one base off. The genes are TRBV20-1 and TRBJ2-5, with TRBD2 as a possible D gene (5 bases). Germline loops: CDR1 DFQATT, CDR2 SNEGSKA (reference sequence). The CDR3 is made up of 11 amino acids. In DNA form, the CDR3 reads TGCAGTTCTAGCAGCCCCGAGACCCAGTACTTC. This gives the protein CSSSSPETQYF.